A selection of T cell receptor beta chains follows, all from one sample in a study of cytomegalovirus exposure and HLA in healthy donors. The protocol was immunoSEQ multiplex PCR, while the TCRdb copy is restricted to in-frame clones and leaves out a portion. The profile shows roughly 150,000 clones, approximately 80% of them singletons. The sequenced sample consisted of PBMCs. These receptors were obtained from a man in his thirties or forties in good health and CMV-seronegative. CDR3s include the opening cysteine and the closing phenylalanine or tryptophan. The D gene is left open where the match is weak. Expanded clones are given a class, and other clones once, few, many or no size at all.

clone_size	j_call	v_call	d_call	cdr3_nt	cdr3_aa
NA	TRBJ2-1	TRBV5-1	TRBD2	TGCGCCAGCAGCTCCAGGACTAGCGGGAGAAATGAGCAGTTCTTC	CASSSRTSGRNEQFF
few	TRBJ2-5	TRBV19	TRBD2	TGTGCCAGTAGTATCGCTAGCGGGTCCTTTGTGGAGACCCAGTACTTC	CASSIASGSFVETQYF
NA	TRBJ2-1	TRBV19	NA	TGTGCCAGTAGTATAGGGGAGTATGAGCAGTTCTTC	CASSIGEYEQFF
NA	TRBJ2-7	TRBV6-5	NA	TGTGCCAGCAGTATCCGACGGGGGACTTACGAGCAGTACTTC	CASSIRRGTYEQYF
NA	TRBJ1-1	TRBV6-6	NA	TGTGCCAGCAGTTACCCACAGGACACTGAAGCTTTCTTT	CASSYPQDTEAFF
NA	TRBJ1-2	TRBV7-2	NA	TGTGCCAGCAGCTTAGCGGTGGGGAGGCAGAGTGGCTACACCTTC	CASSLAVGRQSGYTF
NA	TRBJ2-5	TRBV7-2	NA	TGTGCCAGCAGCTCAGGACTATTACAAGAGACCCAGTACTTC	CASSSGLLQETQYF
NA	TRBJ2-1	TRBV19	TRBD2	TGTGCCAGCGGCGGACTAGCGACCTACAATGAGCAGTTCTTC	CASGGLATYNEQFF
NA	TRBJ1-1	TRBV5-8	TRBD1	TGTGCCAGCAGCACGGGACAGCTGAACACTGAAGCTTTCTTT	CASSTGQLNTEAFF
NA	TRBJ1-1	TRBV6-5	TRBD1	TGTGCCAGCAGGAGAGGGGGCATGAACACTGAAGCTTTCTTT	CASRRGGMNTEAFF